The source of this T cell receptor beta chain is a study of blood T cell repertoires in COVID-19. V gave up 0 bases and J gave up 1 base, with 14 bases separating them. Germline CDR1 SGHDT, CDR2 YYEEEE. This CDR3 is built from 16 residues. Sequencing used immunoSEQ multiplex PCR; TCRdb keeps in-frame clones, though not all of them. This sample has about 97,000 clones, with about 91% found just once. Sequences were obtained from peripheral blood. The rearrangement uses TRBV5-6 and TRBJ2-7, with a tentative D call TRBD2 (5 bases). This TCR was sampled from a man younger than 30 with acute or convalescent COVID-19. The DNA for the CDR3 is TGTGCCAGCAGCTTGGCGACCGGGATCGGATCCTACGAGCAGTACTTC. Protein sequence: CASSLATGIGSYEQYF.